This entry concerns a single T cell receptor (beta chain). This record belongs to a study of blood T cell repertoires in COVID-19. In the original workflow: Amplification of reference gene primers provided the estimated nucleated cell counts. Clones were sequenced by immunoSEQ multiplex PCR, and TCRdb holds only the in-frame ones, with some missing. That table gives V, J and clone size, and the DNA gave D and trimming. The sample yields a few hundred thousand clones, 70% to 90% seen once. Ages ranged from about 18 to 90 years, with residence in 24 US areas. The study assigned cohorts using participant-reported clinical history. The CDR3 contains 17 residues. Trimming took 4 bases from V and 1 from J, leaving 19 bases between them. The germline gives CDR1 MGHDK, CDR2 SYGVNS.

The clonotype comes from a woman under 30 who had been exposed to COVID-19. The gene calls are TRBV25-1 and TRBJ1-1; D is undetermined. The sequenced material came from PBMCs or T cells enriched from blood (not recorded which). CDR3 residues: CASSAASGNTANTEAFF. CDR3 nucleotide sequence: TGTGCCAGCAGTGCCGCCTCCGGGAACACTGCGAACACTGAAGCTTTCTTT.